The present entry profiles one TCR beta chain with its context. This specimen belongs to a study of blood T cell repertoires in COVID-19. Study-level background: PBMCs, B-cell-depleted T cells, or T cells were the source of the cDNA or gDNA that made up the material.

Participants' reported clinical history set cohort assignment. Per the original methods: Reference gene primer amplification in the assay estimated nucleated cell counts. This table comes from immunoSEQ multiplex PCR, and its TCRdb copy is limited to in-frame clones, with some not included. V and J calls and clone size come straight from that table; D and trimming were deduced from the DNA. This sample has hundreds of thousands of clones, with 80% to 90% found just once. Trimming removed 0 bases at V and 2 bases at J, with 9 bases between. CDR1 and CDR2 (germline): SGHTS, YDEGEE. The CDR3 contains 15 residues.

The source of this sequence is a young man who had recovered from COVID-19. The chain joins TRBV5-8 to TRBJ2-1; tentative D call: TRBD1 (6 bases). The sequenced material came from PBMCs or T cells enriched from blood (not recorded which). The CDR3 protein is CASSLGQATYNEQFF. The CDR3 DNA follows: TGTGCCAGCAGCTTGGGACAGGCGACCTACAATGAGCAGTTCTTC. Based on the CDR3 plus reference TRBV5-8 and TRBJ2-1, the full variable domain is EAGVTQSPTHLIKTRGQQATLRCSPISGHTSVYWYQQALGLGLQFLLWYDEGEERNRGNFPPRFSGRQFPNYSSELNVNALELEDSALYLCASSLGQATYNEQFFGPGTRLTVL.